Listed below are T cell receptor beta chains from one sample, sequenced in a study of T cell changes during pregnancy in multiple sclerosis. TCRdb's copy holds only in-frame clones and misses some; the assay was immunoSEQ multiplex PCR. The sample consists of some 87,000 clones, 92% of them appearing once. Sequenced here: peripheral blood, sampled in the first trimester of pregnancy. Source of these receptors: a female donor with multiple sclerosis, enrolled in a pregnancy study. CDR3s leave out the opening cysteine and the closing phenylalanine or tryptophan. Fields, in order: clone size, J gene, V gene, CDR3 length, CDR3 protein. Expanded clones get a size class; other rows say once, few or many, or leave the size out.

.,TRBJ2-2,TRBV19,11,ATQGWNTGELF
.,TRBJ2-1,TRBV7-2,13,ASSLEAGPYNEQF
.,TRBJ1-1,TRBV2,13,ASSEIVAGGTEAF
.,TRBJ1-1,TRBV6-6,14,ASSYNGGGGNTEAF
.,TRBJ1-3,TRBV5-1,14,ASSLETGASGNTIY
.,TRBJ1-5,TRBV28,13,ASSLSGGKDQPQH
.,TRBJ1-3,TRBV5-1,12,ASSPGGVGNTIY
.,TRBJ1-2,TRBV5-6,13,ASRRQNRDRFGYT
.,TRBJ2-3,TRBV27,13,ASSFGGSSTDTQY
.,TRBJ1-1,TRBV7-9,12,ASSLRNQGLGAF
.,TRBJ1-4,TRBV15,16,ATSSGFSAWGPNEKLF
.,TRBJ2-3,TRBV5-6,13,ASSLAFVGRVTQY
.,TRBJ2-7,TRBV5-4,12,ASSLNQDSYEQY
.,TRBJ1-1,TRBV19,13,ASTRQGAFGAEAF
.,TRBJ1-5,TRBV7-2,13,ASSLGSGSNQPQH
.,TRBJ2-1,TRBV4-2,13,ASSSRDRLYNEQF
.,TRBJ2-2,TRBV19,16,ASSILFLRLGGTGELF
.,TRBJ2-7,TRBV19,12,ASSRSYLTYEQY
.,TRBJ2-7,TRBV18,12,ASSPDRGGYEQY
.,TRBJ2-7,TRBV6-5,13,ASSGRDRDFYEQY
.,TRBJ2-2,TRBV5-4,11,ASSLWATGELF
once,TRBJ2-1,TRBV10-2,12,ASSEIAGHNEQF
.,TRBJ2-5,TRBV7-9,13,ASSPAGAEGETQY
.,TRBJ2-5,TRBV28,13,ASRLDRGPRETQY
.,TRBJ2-3,TRBV5-1,13,ASSTIGGKTDTQY
.,TRBJ1-3,TRBV19,14,ASSIKGPSSGNTIY
.,TRBJ2-2,TRBV7-9,13,AARLAGDNTGELF
.,TRBJ2-4,TRBV13,15,ASSRGSSGRWGDIQY
.,TRBJ2-1,TRBV19,12,ASSTPLGLNEQF
.,TRBJ2-7,TRBV7-9,13,ASSFLDRGSYEQY
.,TRBJ1-5,TRBV28,14,ASSPIPDRRGQPQH